Listed below are T cell receptor beta chains from one sample, sequenced in a study of radiation and T cells in renal cell carcinoma. Using immunoSEQ multiplex PCR, the repertoire was profiled, and TCRdb retains in-frame clones only, with some absent. The table records roughly 100,000 clones, about 86% of them present only once. The sample consisted of blood, taken from a patient whose treatment included radiotherapy and nephrectomy. Every receptor here comes from a man over 45 with renal cell carcinoma. Both conserved end residues are part of each CDR3. Each record gives: clone size, CDR3 length, V gene, J gene, D gene, CDR3 DNA, CDR3 protein. A D gene is named only where the DNA matches it firmly. Expanded clones get a size class; other rows say once, few or many, or leave the size out.

-	16	TRBV2	TRBJ2-4	-	TGTGCCAGCAGGGGGAGCAGGGACCTAGCCAAAAACATTCAGTACTTC	CASRGSRDLAKNIQYF
-	16	TRBV5-1	TRBJ2-1	TRBD2	TGCGCCAGCAGCTTGGGGACGGGACTAGCAACCAATGAGCAGTTCTTC	CASSLGTGLATNEQFF
-	11	TRBV5-1	TRBJ2-5	-	TGCGCCAGCACCGAAAAAGAGACCCAGTACTTC	CASTEKETQYF
once	13	TRBV6-1	TRBJ2-7	-	TGTGCCAGCAGATTAGCGGTAAACTACGAGCAGTACTTC	CASRLAVNYEQYF
-	12	TRBV19	TRBJ1-1	TRBD1	TGTGCCAGTAAAGACAGGGACACTGAAGCTTTCTTT	CASKDRDTEAFF
-	15	TRBV7-9	TRBJ1-6	-	TGTGCCAGCAGCTTCAGTGGGTACAATAATTCACCCCTCCACTTT	CASSFSGYNNSPLHF
-	16	TRBV7-2	TRBJ1-3	-	TGTGCCAGCAGCTCCAAGGGCCGGGGGACTGGAAACACCATATATTTT	CASSSKGRGTGNTIYF
-	14	TRBV21-1	TRBJ2-7	-	TGTGCCAGCAGCAAGTCGGACAGGGCCTACGAGCAGTACTTC	CASSKSDRAYEQYF
few	16	TRBV7-2	TRBJ2-7	-	TGTGCCAGCAGCCCCCGTTCAGGACAGCTGTCCTACGAGCAGTACTTC	CASSPRSGQLSYEQYF
few	15	TRBV5-1	TRBJ1-5	-	TGCGCCAGCAGCTTGGGGCAGGCTGCCAATCAGCCCCAGCATTTT	CASSLGQAANQPQHF
-	14	TRBV5-4	TRBJ1-4	-	TGTGCCAGCAGCTTGGAGGGGGCTAATGAAAAACTGTTTTTT	CASSLEGANEKLFF
-	16	TRBV9	TRBJ2-3	TRBD2	TGTGCCAGCAGCGTACTAGCGGGGGGAAGCACAGATACGCAGTATTTT	CASSVLAGGSTDTQYF
-	11	TRBV5-4	TRBJ2-3	-	TGTGCCAGCAACACCGGGGATACGCAGTATTTT	CASNTGDTQYF
-	14	TRBV30	TRBJ1-4	-	TGTGCCTGGGATCGGGACGGTGGCGCTGAAAAACTGTTTTTT	CAWDRDGGAEKLFF
-	14	TRBV19	TRBJ2-7	-	TGTGCCACCTCACCTACCCAGACACTCTACGAGCAGTACTTC	CATSPTQTLYEQYF
few	16	TRBV9	TRBJ2-5	-	TGTGCCAGCAGCCCGGACGGGGGGCTTGGGCGAGAGACCCAGTACTTC	CASSPDGGLGRETQYF
-	15	TRBV25-1	TRBJ2-1	TRBD2	TGTGCCAGCAGCCCTTATCGGGGGGTCTACAATGAGCAGTTCTTC	CASSPYRGVYNEQFF
-	13	TRBV7-8	TRBJ2-2	-	TGTGCCCTAGCCCCGCGAAACACCGGGGAGCTGTTTTTT	CALAPRNTGELFF
once	14	TRBV7-7	TRBJ2-2	TRBD1	TGTGCTAGCAGCCCGGGACAGGGGGCCGGGGAGCTGTTTTTT	CASSPGQGAGELFF
-	15	TRBV5-4	TRBJ1-2	TRBD1	TGTGCCAGCAGCATGGGGACAGTAGCTAACTATGGCTACACCTTC	CASSMGTVANYGYTF
once	14	TRBV6-6	TRBJ2-5	TRBD1	TGTGCCAGCAGTTTACAGGGGTCGGGCGAGACCCAGTACTTC	CASSLQGSGETQYF
-	12	TRBV27	TRBJ2-1	-	TGTGCCAGCAGTTTAGGTCTATCTGAGCAGTTCTTC	CASSLGLSEQFF
once	15	TRBV2	TRBJ2-5	TRBD2	TGTGCCAGCAGTGAAAATAGCGGGGGGGAAGAGACCCAGTACTTC	CASSENSGGEETQYF
-	18	TRBV5-4	TRBJ2-5	-	TGTGCCAGCAGCCAAGGAGGTTCGTGGGAAATCGGGCAAGAGACCCAGTACTTC	CASSQGGSWEIGQETQYF
-	15	TRBV5-1	TRBJ2-5	-	TGCGCCAGCAGACCCGTAGGTGAAGACCAAGAGACCCAGTACTTC	CASRPVGEDQETQYF
-	18	TRBV9	TRBJ1-2	TRBD1	TGTGCCAGCAGCGTAGCTACAAGGGGGCGAAGATCTGCTGATGGCTACACCTTC	CASSVATRGRRSADGYTF
-	15	TRBV4-1	TRBJ1-2	TRBD1	TGCGCCAGCAGTCGCATTGGACAGGGGGACTATGGCTACACCTTC	CASSRIGQGDYGYTF
-	17	TRBV4-1	TRBJ2-7	-	TGCGCCAGCAGCCCTACCTCGGGGCAGGGACCCTTTTACGAGCAGTACTTC	CASSPTSGQGPFYEQYF
-	14	TRBV28	TRBJ1-5	-	TGTGCCAGCAGTTTATCCGCGGGGAGTCAGCCCCAGCATTTT	CASSLSAGSQPQHF
once	15	TRBV28	TRBJ2-1	-	TGTGCCAGCAGTACCCTTAGGGCTGGGGTCAATGAGCAGTTCTTC	CASSTLRAGVNEQFF
-	15	TRBV19	TRBJ2-1	TRBD1	TGTGCCAGTAGTACCGGACAGGATAGACACAATGAGCAGTTCTTC	CASSTGQDRHNEQFF
once	13	TRBV7-9	TRBJ2-7	-	TGTGCCAGCAGCTTAACCAGGGACTACGAGCAGTACTTC	CASSLTRDYEQYF
-	15	TRBV5-1	TRBJ2-3	TRBD1	TGCGCCAGCAGCCTACAGGGGGGAGGCACAGATACGCAGTATTTT	CASSLQGGGTDTQYF
-	15	TRBV2	TRBJ1-6	-	TGTGCCAGCAGAGATCCCGACAAGGACAATTCACCCCTCCACTTT	CASRDPDKDNSPLHF
-	15	TRBV6-1	TRBJ2-7	TRBD1	TGTGCCAGCAGTGTAGTCGGCGACAGGGGGACTGAGCAGTACTTC	CASSVVGDRGTEQYF
-	17	TRBV4-2	TRBJ2-2	-	TGTGCCAGCAGCCAAGACCCCGGGTGGATGAGAACCGGGGAGCTGTTTTTT	CASSQDPGWMRTGELFF
-	15	TRBV7-2	TRBJ1-6	-	TGTGCCAGCAGCCTCCGGGGCGACAATAATTCACCCCTCCACTTT	CASSLRGDNNSPLHF
few	15	TRBV18	TRBJ2-3	-	TGTGCCAGCTCCGGGGTAGAAGGGACGACAGATACGCAGTATTTT	CASSGVEGTTDTQYF
-	14	TRBV28	TRBJ2-7	-	TGTGCCAGCAGCTCGGCGGCGCCAACCTACGAGCAGTACTTC	CASSSAAPTYEQYF
-	15	TRBV7-2	TRBJ1-5	-	TGTGCCAGCAGCTTAGGTAATGTGGCCAATCAGCCCCAGCATTTT	CASSLGNVANQPQHF
few	13	TRBV6-5	TRBJ1-5	-	TGTGCCAGCAGTTACTCCCTCGATCAGCCCCAGCATTTT	CASSYSLDQPQHF
-	16	TRBV15	TRBJ1-5	-	TGTGCCACCAGCAAGCGTGATGGGGGCCGAGAGGGGCCCCAGCATTTT	CATSKRDGGREGPQHF
-	15	TRBV6-6	TRBJ1-5	-	TGTGCCAGCAGCAACAACGACGGTAGCAATCAGCCCCAGCATTTT	CASSNNDGSNQPQHF
-	16	TRBV5-1	TRBJ2-5	-	TGCGCCAGCAGCGGGTTGGGGCGACAGGACGAAGAGACCCAGTACTTC	CASSGLGRQDEETQYF
-	14	TRBV19	TRBJ1-2	-	TGTGCCAGCCGACGGGCAGGCAATAACTATGGCTACACCTTC	CASRRAGNNYGYTF